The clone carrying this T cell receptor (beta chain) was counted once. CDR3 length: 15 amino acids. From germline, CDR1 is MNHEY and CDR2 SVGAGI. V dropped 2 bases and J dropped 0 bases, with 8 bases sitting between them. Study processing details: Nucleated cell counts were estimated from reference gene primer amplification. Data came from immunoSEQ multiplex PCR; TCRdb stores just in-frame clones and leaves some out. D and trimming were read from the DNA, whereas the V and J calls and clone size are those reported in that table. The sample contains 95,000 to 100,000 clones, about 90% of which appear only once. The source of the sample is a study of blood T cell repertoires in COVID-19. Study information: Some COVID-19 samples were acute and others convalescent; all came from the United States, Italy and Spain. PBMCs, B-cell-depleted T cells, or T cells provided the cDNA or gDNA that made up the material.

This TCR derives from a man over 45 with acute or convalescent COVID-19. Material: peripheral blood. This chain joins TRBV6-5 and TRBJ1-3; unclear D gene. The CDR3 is CASSYLSSSGNTIYF. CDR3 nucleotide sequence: TGTGCCAGCAGTTACCTTAGTAGCTCTGGAAACACCATATATTTT.